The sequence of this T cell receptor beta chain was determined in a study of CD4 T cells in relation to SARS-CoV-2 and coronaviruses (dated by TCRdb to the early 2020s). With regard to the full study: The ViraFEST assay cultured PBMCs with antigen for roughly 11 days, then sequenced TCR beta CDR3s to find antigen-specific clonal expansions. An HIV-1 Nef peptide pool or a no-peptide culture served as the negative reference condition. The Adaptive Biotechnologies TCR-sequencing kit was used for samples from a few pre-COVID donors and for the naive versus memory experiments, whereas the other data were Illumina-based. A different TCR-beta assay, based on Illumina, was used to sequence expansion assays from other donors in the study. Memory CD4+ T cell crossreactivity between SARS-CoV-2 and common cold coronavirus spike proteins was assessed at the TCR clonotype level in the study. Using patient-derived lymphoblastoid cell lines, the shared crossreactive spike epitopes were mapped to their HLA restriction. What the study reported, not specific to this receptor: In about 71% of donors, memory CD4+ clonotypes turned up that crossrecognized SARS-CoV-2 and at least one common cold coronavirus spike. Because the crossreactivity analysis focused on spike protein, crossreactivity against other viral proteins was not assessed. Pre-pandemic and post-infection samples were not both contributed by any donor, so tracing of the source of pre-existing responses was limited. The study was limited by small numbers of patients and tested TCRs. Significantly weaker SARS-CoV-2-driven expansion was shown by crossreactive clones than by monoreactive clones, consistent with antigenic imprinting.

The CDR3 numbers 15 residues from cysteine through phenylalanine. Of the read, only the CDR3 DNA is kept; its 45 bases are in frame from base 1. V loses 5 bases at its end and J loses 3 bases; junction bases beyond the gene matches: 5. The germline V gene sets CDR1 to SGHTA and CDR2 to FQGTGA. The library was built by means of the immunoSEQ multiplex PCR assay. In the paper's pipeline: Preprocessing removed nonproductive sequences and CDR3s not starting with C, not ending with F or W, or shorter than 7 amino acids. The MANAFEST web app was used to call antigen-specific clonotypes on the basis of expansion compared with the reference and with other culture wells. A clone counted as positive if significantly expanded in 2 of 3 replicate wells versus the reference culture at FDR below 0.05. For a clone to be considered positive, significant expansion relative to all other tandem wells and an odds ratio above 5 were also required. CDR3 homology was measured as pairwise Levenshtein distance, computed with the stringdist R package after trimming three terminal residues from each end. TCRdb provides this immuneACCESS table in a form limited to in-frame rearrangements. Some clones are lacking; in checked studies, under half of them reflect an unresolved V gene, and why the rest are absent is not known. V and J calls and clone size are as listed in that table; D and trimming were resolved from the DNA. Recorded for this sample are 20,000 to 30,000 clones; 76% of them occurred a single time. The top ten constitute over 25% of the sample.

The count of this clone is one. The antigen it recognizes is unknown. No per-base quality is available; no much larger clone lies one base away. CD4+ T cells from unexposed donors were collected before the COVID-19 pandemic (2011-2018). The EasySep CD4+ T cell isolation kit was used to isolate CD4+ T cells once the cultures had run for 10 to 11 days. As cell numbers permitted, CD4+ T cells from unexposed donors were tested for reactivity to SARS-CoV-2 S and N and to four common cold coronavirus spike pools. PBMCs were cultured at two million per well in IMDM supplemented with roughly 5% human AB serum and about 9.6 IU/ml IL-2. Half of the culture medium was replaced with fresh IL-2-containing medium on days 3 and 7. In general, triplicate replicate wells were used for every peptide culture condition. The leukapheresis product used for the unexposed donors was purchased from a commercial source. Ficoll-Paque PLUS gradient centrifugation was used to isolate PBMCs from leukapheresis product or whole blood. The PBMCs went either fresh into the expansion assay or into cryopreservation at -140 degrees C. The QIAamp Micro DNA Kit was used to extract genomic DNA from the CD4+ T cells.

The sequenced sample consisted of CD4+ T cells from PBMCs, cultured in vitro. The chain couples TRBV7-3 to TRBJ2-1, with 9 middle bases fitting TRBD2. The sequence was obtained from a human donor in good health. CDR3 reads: CASSPNSGSYNEQFF. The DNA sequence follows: TGTGCCAGCAGCCCAAATAGCGGGAGCTACAATGAGCAGTTCTTC.